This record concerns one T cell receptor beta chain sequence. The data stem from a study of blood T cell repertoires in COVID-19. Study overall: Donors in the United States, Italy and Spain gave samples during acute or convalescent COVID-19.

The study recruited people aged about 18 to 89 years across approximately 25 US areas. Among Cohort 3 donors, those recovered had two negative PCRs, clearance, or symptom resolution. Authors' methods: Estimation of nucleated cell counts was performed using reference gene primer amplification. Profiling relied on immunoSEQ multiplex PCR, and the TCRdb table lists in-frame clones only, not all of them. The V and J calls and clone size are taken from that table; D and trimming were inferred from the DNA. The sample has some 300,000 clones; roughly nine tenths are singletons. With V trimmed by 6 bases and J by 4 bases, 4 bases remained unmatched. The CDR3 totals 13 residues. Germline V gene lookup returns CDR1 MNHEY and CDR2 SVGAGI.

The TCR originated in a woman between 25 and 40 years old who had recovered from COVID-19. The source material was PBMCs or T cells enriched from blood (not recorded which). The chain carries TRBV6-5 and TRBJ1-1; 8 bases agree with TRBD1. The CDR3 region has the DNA TGTGCCAGCAGCCAGGGGGCCGGCACTGAAGCTTTCTTT. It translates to CASSQGAGTEAFF.